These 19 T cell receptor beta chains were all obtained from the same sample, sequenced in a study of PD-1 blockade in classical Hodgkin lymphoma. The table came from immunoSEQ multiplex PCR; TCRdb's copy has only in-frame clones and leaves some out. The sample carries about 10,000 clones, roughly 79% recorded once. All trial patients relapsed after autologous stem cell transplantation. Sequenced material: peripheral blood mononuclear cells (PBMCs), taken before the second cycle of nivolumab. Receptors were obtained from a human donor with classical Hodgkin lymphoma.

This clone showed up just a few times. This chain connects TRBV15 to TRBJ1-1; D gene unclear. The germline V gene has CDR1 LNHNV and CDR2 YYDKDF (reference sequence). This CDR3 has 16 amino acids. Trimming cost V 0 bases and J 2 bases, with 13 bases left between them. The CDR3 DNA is TGTGCCACCAGCAGAGATACGGCACTGGATAACACTGAAGCTTTCTTT. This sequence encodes CATSRDTALDNTEAFF.

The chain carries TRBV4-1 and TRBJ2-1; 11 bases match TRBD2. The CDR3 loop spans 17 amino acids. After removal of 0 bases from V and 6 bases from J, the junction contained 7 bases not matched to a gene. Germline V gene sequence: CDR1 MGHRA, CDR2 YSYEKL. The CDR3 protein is CASSQETSGNRGNEQFF. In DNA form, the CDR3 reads TGCGCCAGCAGCCAAGAGACTAGCGGGAACCGGGGCAATGAGCAGTTCTTC.

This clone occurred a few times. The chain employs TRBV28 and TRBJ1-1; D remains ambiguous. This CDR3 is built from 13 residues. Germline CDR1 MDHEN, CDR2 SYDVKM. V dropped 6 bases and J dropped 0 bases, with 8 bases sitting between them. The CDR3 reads CASSPSLNTEAFF. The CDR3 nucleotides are TGTGCCAGCAGCCCATCCTTGAACACTGAAGCTTTCTTT.

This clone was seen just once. CDR3 bases: TGTGCCAGCAGGGGAGGGGCTCCTGCTGGGGCCAACGTCCTGACTTTC. This gives the protein CASRGGAPAGANVLTF. The chain carries TRBV27 and TRBJ2-6; 7 nucleotides match TRBD2. Germline V lookup: CDR1 MNHEY, CDR2 SMNVEV (reference sequence). The J segment lost 2 bases and the V segment lost 6 bases, leaving 7 bases of the junction unmatched. The length of the CDR3 is 16 residues.

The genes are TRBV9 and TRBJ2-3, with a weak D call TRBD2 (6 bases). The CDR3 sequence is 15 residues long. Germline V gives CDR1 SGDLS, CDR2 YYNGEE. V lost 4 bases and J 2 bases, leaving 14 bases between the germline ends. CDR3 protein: CASSRRGLYTDTQYF. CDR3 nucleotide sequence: TGTGCCAGCAGCCGGAGGGGACTCTACACAGATACGCAGTATTTT.

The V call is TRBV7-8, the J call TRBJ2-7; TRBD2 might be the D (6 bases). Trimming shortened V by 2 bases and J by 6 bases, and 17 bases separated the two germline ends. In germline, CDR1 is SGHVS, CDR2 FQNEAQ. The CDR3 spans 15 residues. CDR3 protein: CASSLLAGPGVEQYF. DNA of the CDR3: TGTGCCAGCAGCTTATTGGCGGGGCCTGGGGTCGAGCAGTACTTC.

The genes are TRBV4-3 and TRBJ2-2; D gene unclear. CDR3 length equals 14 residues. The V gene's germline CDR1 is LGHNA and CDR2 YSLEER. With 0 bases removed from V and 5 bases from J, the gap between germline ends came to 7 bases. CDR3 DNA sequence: TGCGCCAGCAGCCAAGATGAGAGAACCGGGGAGCTGTTTTTT. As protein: CASSQDERTGELFF.

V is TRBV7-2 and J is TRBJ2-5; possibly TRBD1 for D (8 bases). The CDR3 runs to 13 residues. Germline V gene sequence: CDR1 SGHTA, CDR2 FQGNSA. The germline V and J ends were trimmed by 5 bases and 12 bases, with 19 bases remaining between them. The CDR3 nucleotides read TGTGCCAGCAGCCCCAACAGGGGGACTACAGAGTACTTC. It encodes CASSPNRGTTEYF.

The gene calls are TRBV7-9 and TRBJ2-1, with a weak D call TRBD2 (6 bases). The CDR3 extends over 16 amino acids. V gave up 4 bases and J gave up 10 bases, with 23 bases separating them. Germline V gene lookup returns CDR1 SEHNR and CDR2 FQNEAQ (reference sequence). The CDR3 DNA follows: TGTGCCAGCAGCTCAGGATCCGGGACTCTTAATAAGGAGCAGTTCTTC. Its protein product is CASSSGSGTLNKEQFF.

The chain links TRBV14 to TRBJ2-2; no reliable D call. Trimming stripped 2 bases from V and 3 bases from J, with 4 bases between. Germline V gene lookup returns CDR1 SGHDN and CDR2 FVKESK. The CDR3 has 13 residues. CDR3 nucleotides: TGTGCCAGCAGCCAACTATACACCGGGGAGCTGTTTTTT. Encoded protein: CASSQLYTGELFF.

CDR3 sequence reads: CARSLGGCTGLGTDTQYF. DNA of the CDR3: TGTGCCAGAAGCTTGGGGGGTTGTACAGGCCTAGGGACAGATACGCAGTATTTT. The rearrangement links TRBV5-3 to TRBJ2-3, with D maybe TRBD1 (5 bases). TRBV5-3 is an open reading frame whose function is uncertain. V lost 0 bases and J lost 3, with 20 bases in between. The CDR3 covers 18 residues.

This chain's CDR3 is CASSLSAYNEQFF. CDR3 DNA sequence: TGTGCCAGCAGCTTATCTGCCTACAATGAGCAGTTCTTC. V is TRBV7-7 and J is TRBJ2-1, with unresolved D. Germline assignment: CDR1 SSHAT and CDR2 FNYEAQ (reference sequence). Trimming pared 2 bases from V and 2 bases from J, leaving 4 bases between. CDR3 length equals 13 residues.

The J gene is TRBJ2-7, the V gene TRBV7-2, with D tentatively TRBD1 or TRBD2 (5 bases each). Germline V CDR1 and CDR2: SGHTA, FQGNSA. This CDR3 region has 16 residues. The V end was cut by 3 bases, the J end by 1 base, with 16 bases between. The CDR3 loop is CASSLNGASPSYEQYF. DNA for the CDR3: TGTGCCAGCAGCTTGAACGGGGCTTCGCCTTCCTACGAGCAGTACTTC. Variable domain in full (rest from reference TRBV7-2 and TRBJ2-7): GAGVSQSPSNKVTEKGKDVELRCDPISGHTALYWYRQSLGQGLEFLIYFQGNSAPDKSGLPSDRFSAERTGGSVSTLTIQRTQQEDSAVYLCASSLNGASPSYEQYFGPGTRLTVT.

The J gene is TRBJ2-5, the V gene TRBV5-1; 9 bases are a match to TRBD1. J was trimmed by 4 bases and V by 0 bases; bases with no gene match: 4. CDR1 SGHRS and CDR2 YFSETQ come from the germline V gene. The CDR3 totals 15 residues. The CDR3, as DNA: TGCGCCAGCAGCTTGGCAGCGACAGGGGGAGAGACCCAGTACTTC. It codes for CASSLAATGGETQYF.

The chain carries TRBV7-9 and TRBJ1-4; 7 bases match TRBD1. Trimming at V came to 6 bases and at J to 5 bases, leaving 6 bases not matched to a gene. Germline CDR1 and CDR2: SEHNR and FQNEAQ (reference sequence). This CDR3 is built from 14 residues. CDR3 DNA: TGTGCCAGCAGAGCCACAGGGGTGAATGAAAAACTGTTTTTT. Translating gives CASRATGVNEKLFF.

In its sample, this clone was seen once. CDR3: CASSSDRRTDTQYF. The CDR3 DNA is TGTGCCAGCAGTTCGGACAGGCGGACAGATACGCAGTATTTT. This chain connects TRBV6-1 to TRBJ2-3; 7 positions match TRBD1. There are 14 residues in the CDR3. Germline V gene sequence: CDR1 MNHNS, CDR2 SASEGT. V trimming: 5 bases; J trimming: 3 bases; junction bases outside the gene matches: 5.

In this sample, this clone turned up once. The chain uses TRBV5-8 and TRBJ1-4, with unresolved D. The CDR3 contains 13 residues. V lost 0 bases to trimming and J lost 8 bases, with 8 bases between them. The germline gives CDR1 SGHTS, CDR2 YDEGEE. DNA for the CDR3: TGTGCCAGCAGCTTGGCCCGAGGGGAAAAACTGTTTTTT. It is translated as CASSLARGEKLFF. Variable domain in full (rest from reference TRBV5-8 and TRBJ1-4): EAGVTQSPTHLIKTRGQQATLRCSPISGHTSVYWYQQALGLGLQFLLWYDEGEERNRGNFPPRFSGRQFPNYSSELNVNALELEDSALYLCASSLARGEKLFFGSGTQLSVL.

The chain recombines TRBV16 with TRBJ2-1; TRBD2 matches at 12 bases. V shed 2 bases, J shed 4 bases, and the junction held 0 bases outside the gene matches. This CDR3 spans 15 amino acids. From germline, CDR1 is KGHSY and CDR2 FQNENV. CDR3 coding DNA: TGTGCCAGCAGCCAAACTAGCGGGGGGTACAATGAGCAGTTCTTC. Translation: CASSQTSGGYNEQFF.

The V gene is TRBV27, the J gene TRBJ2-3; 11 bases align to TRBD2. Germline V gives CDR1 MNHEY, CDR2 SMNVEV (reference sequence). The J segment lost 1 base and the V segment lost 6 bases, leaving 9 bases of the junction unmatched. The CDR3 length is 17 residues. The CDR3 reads CASSPYSGGAGTDTQYF. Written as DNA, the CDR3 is TGTGCCAGCAGCCCTTATAGCGGGGGGGCAGGCACAGATACGCAGTATTTT.